A single T cell receptor beta chain is shown here with its context. Its antigen is as yet unknown. The source of the sample is a study of shared clonotypes between healthy human individuals. The study's findings and limits: Since donors were few, the genetic and exposure-history diversity represented was limited. Naive subsets tended to show greater estimated richness than memory subsets.

The naive CD8 subset, CD45RO-negative cells positively selected for CCR7, excluded terminally differentiated effector memory CD45RA+ cells. CDR1 and CDR2 (germline): MNHNS, SASEGT. This CDR3 region has 12 residues. Deletions cut 6 bases from V and 6 bases from J, with 12 bases between. The method was immunoSEQ multiplex PCR; TCRdb's version includes in-frame clones alone and lacks a portion of them. Of about 2.1 million clones listed, roughly 91% are singletons. The chain uses TRBV6-1 and TRBJ2-7; no clear D gene. The sequence was obtained from a man aged 18 to 29 in good health. Some clones in this sample may be carry-over from other donors' samples. Sequencing was performed on naive CD8+ T cells from PBMCs. CDR3 loop: CASRVRDSEQYF. In DNA, the CDR3 is TGTGCCAGCAGGGTAAGAGACTCCGAGCAGTACTTC.